This is a list of T cell receptor beta chains from one sample in a study of cytomegalovirus exposure and HLA in healthy donors. The method was immunoSEQ multiplex PCR; TCRdb's version includes in-frame clones alone and lacks a portion of them. The sample holds 100,000 to 130,000 clones; almost 96% are singletons and the top ten take 0.65% to 0.7%. Sequencing was carried out using PBMCs. These receptors originate from a woman aged 18 to 35 in good health and CMV-seronegative. The CDR3 runs from the conserved cysteine through the conserved F or W. The D gene is left open where the match is weak. Size values are once, few and many counts, or a class for expanded clones, and some rows have none.

CDR3 length	clone size	D gene	V gene	J gene	CDR3 protein	CDR3 DNA
14	NA	TRBD1	TRBV6-1	TRBJ1-2	CASSLGTGNGGYTF	TGTGCCAGCAGCCTAGGGACAGGGAACGGTGGCTACACCTTC
14	NA	TRBD1	TRBV7-9	TRBJ2-3	CASTGTGGRDTQYF	TGTGCCAGCACCGGGACAGGGGGCAGAGATACGCAGTATTTT
13	once	NA	TRBV5-1	TRBJ1-1	CASSFRGNTEAFF	TGCGCCAGCAGCTTCCGGGGGAACACTGAAGCTTTCTTT
16	NA	NA	TRBV4-3	TRBJ1-6	CASSQVQGAGNSPLHF	TGCGCCAGCAGCCAAGTTCAGGGCGCCGGAAATTCACCCCTCCACTTT
14	NA	NA	TRBV6-1	TRBJ2-3	CASSDLLAADTQYF	TGTGCCAGCAGTGATTTACTAGCTGCAGATACGCAGTATTTT
17	NA	TRBD1	TRBV9	TRBJ2-1	CASSGQPGQSVGNEQFF	TGTGCCAGCAGCGGGCAGCCGGGACAGAGTGTCGGCAATGAGCAGTTCTTC
17	NA	NA	TRBV7-6	TRBJ2-7	CASSLSLETGWSYEQYF	TGTGCCAGCAGCTTAAGCCTGGAGACAGGATGGTCCTACGAGCAGTACTTC
18	NA	NA	TRBV6-4	TRBJ2-7	CASSDSKRLAGYTYEQYF	TGTGCCAGCAGTGACTCGAAGAGGCTGGCGGGTTACACCTACGAGCAGTACTTC
14	NA	TRBD1	TRBV27	TRBJ1-4	CASRPGTGSEKLFF	TGTGCCAGCAGGCCCGGGACAGGGAGTGAAAAACTGTTTTTT
15	NA	TRBD2	TRBV5-1	TRBJ2-7	CASRLGGGRNYEQYF	TGCGCCAGCAGACTAGGCGGGGGTAGGAACTACGAGCAGTACTTC
17	few	NA	TRBV19	TRBJ1-4	CASPLIRVGGLSEKLFF	TGTGCCAGTCCCCTAATAAGGGTGGGGGGGTTGAGCGAAAAACTGTTTTTT
14	NA	NA	TRBV9	TRBJ1-1	CASSGRPGNTEAFF	TGTGCCAGCAGCGGACGCCCGGGGAACACTGAAGCTTTCTTT
14	NA	TRBD2	TRBV19	TRBJ2-1	CASSMGSGGYEQFF	TGTGCCAGTAGTATGGGTAGCGGGGGCTATGAGCAGTTCTTC
17	NA	TRBD1	TRBV15	TRBJ2-3	CATSRDGWDRSTDTQYF	TGTGCCACCAGCAGAGACGGTTGGGACAGGAGCACAGATACGCAGTATTTT
14	NA	NA	TRBV6-1	TRBJ2-4	CATRTDLAKNIQYF	TGTGCCACCCGGACAGATTTAGCCAAAAACATTCAGTACTTC
14	NA	NA	TRBV7-6	TRBJ2-3	CASSLDPGSDTQYF	TGTGCCAGCAGCTTAGATCCAGGGTCAGATACGCAGTATTTT
15	NA	NA	TRBV9	TRBJ2-5	CASIPGQPKIKTQYF	TGTGCCAGCATTCCAGGACAGCCAAAAATAAAGACCCAGTACTTC
15	NA	NA	TRBV5-1	TRBJ2-5	CASSFVLAGEETQYF	TGCGCCAGCAGCTTCGTCTTGGCAGGGGAAGAGACCCAGTACTTC
20	NA	TRBD2	TRBV27	TRBJ2-5	CASSGTSGKIWSDSQETQYF	TGTGCCAGCAGTGGGACTAGCGGGAAAATATGGAGTGATAGTCAAGAGACCCAGTACTTC
14	NA	TRBD1	TRBV6-6	TRBJ1-1	CASRTDRADGGAFF	TGTGCCAGCAGAACGGACAGGGCCGACGGCGGTGCTTTCTTT
16	NA	NA	TRBV18	TRBJ1-1	CASSPRGHGMNTEAFF	TGTGCCAGCTCACCACGCGGGCATGGAATGAACACTGAAGCTTTCTTT
15	once	NA	TRBV19	TRBJ2-5	CASSSPFTGRETQYF	TGTGCCAGTAGTTCTCCGTTCACGGGGAGGGAGACCCAGTACTTC
14	NA	TRBD1	TRBV5-6	TRBJ2-7	CASSDGTGGYEQYF	TGTGCCAGCAGCGACGGGACAGGGGGCTACGAGCAGTACTTC
17	NA	TRBD1	TRBV9	TRBJ2-2	CASSFRPTGLGTGELFF	TGTGCCAGCAGCTTCAGACCGACAGGGTTGGGCACCGGGGAGCTGTTTTTT
14	NA	NA	TRBV28	TRBJ2-1	CASSFLRAHNEQFF	TGTGCCAGCAGTTTTTTGCGGGCCCACAATGAGCAGTTCTTC
11	NA	NA	TRBV19	TRBJ1-4	CASSGLEKLFF	TGTGCCAGTAGTGGTCTAGAAAAACTGTTTTTT
14	NA	NA	TRBV7-8	TRBJ2-2	CASSHGHRTGELFF	TGTGCCAGCAGCCACGGACACAGGACCGGGGAGCTGTTTTTT
16	NA	TRBD2	TRBV7-2	TRBJ2-2	CASSLAGGPGTGELFF	TGTGCCAGCAGCCTAGCGGGGGGGCCGGGCACCGGGGAGCTGTTTTTT
14	NA	NA	TRBV6-6	TRBJ1-1	CASTQNGGRTEAFF	TGTGCCAGCACCCAAAACGGGGGACGGACTGAAGCTTTCTTT
14	NA	TRBD1	TRBV5-8	TRBJ1-4	CASSPGQGYEKLFF	TGTGCCAGCAGCCCGGGACAGGGTTACGAAAAACTGTTTTTT
14	NA	TRBD1	TRBV30	TRBJ1-4	CAWRSRTGSGKLFF	TGTGCCTGGAGATCTCGGACAGGGTCTGGAAAACTGTTTTTT
17	NA	NA	TRBV4-2	TRBJ1-1	CASRELGQGIMNTEAFF	TGTGCCAGCAGGGAATTGGGGCAGGGAATTATGAACACTGAAGCTTTCTTT
15	NA	TRBD1	TRBV5-4	TRBJ2-2	CASSHGQENTGELFF	TGTGCCAGCAGCCACGGACAGGAAAACACCGGGGAGCTGTTTTTT
19	NA	NA	TRBV5-3	TRBJ1-4	CARSYGDGADRTTNEKLFF	TGTGCCAGAAGCTATGGGGATGGGGCAGACAGGACAACTAATGAAAAACTGTTTTTT
15	NA	TRBD1	TRBV19	TRBJ1-1	CASKKRQGLWTEAFF	TGTGCCAGTAAAAAAAGACAGGGGTTGTGGACTGAAGCTTTCTTT
17	NA	TRBD1	TRBV19	TRBJ2-3	CASMGVDRGLGTDTQYF	TGTGCCTCAATGGGGGTGGACAGGGGGCTAGGGACAGATACGCAGTATTTT
13	NA	NA	TRBV2	TRBJ1-1	CARGSGRGTEAFF	TGTGCCAGGGGGTCGGGGAGGGGCACTGAAGCTTTCTTT